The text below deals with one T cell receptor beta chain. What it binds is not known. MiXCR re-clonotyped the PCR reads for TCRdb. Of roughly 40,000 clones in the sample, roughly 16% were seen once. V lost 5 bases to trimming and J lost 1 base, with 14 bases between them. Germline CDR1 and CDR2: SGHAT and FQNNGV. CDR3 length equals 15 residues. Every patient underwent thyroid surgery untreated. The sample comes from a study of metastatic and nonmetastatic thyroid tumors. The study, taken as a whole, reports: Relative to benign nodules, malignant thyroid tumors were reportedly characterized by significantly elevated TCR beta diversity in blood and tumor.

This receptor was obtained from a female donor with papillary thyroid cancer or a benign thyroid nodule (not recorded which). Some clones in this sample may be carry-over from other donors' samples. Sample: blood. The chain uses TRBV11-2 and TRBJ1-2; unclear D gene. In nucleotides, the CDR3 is TGTGCCAGCAGCACTGGCCTTGTTCTTAACTATGGCTACACCTTC. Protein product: CASSTGLVLNYGYTF.